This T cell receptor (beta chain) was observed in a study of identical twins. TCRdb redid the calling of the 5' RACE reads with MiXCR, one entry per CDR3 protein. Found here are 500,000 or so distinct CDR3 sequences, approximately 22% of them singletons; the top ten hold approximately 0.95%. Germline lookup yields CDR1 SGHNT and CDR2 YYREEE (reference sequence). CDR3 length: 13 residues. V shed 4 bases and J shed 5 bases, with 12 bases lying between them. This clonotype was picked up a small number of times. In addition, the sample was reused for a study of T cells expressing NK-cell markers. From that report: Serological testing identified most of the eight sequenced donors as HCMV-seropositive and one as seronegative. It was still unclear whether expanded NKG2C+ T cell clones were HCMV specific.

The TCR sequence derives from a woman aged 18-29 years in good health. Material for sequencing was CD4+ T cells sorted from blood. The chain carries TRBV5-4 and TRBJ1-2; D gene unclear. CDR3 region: CASSHAPGYGYTF. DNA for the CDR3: TGTGCCAGCAGCCATGCGCCGGGATATGGCTACACCTTC.